This is a list of T cell receptor beta chains from one sample in a study of beta chain features in type 1 diabetes. TCRdb keeps only in-frame clones here, not all; method: immunoSEQ multiplex PCR. Here the sample spans under 500,000 clones, 30% being singletons. Sequenced: naive CD4+ T cells from blood. The receptors stem from a man aged 18 to 35 in good health. The CDR3 runs from the conserved cysteine through the conserved F or W. D genes are given only for firm matches. The size entry is marked missing in some rows and otherwise reads once, few, many or a size class.

D gene: NA; V gene: TRBV30; J gene: TRBJ2-7; clone size: NA; CDR3 protein: CAWRGRGGSYEQYF; CDR3 DNA: TGTGCCTGGAGAGGACGGGGTGGCTCCTACGAGCAGTACTTC
D gene: TRBD1; V gene: TRBV19; J gene: TRBJ2-3; clone size: once; CDR3 protein: CASSGDRVADTQYF; CDR3 DNA: TGTGCCAGTAGTGGTGACAGGGTGGCAGATACGCAGTATTTT
D gene: TRBD1; V gene: TRBV6-6; J gene: TRBJ2-3; clone size: NA; CDR3 protein: CASSYPTGRTDTQYF; CDR3 DNA: TGTGCCAGCAGTTACCCGACAGGGAGAACAGATACGCAGTATTTT
D gene: TRBD1; V gene: TRBV10-3; J gene: TRBJ2-3; clone size: NA; CDR3 protein: CATRGDRETDTQYF; CDR3 DNA: TGTGCCACCCGGGGGGACAGGGAAACAGATACGCAGTATTTT
D gene: NA; V gene: TRBV2; J gene: TRBJ2-3; clone size: few; CDR3 protein: CASNVGGTDTQYF; CDR3 DNA: TGTGCCAGCAACGTTGGGGGCACAGATACGCAGTATTTT
D gene: NA; V gene: TRBV30; J gene: TRBJ2-1; clone size: NA; CDR3 protein: CAWRVNRRDEQFF; CDR3 DNA: TGTGCCTGGAGGGTAAACAGGCGGGATGAGCAGTTCTTC
D gene: NA; V gene: TRBV9; J gene: TRBJ2-1; clone size: NA; CDR3 protein: CASSPIPRESLVNEQFF; CDR3 DNA: TGTGCCAGCAGCCCCATCCCTCGGGAGAGTCTTGTCAATGAGCAGTTCTTC
D gene: TRBD1; V gene: TRBV28; J gene: TRBJ1-1; clone size: NA; CDR3 protein: CASSLSWTGGAFF; CDR3 DNA: TGTGCCAGCAGTTTATCTTGGACAGGGGGAGCTTTCTTT
D gene: NA; V gene: TRBV18; J gene: TRBJ2-4; clone size: NA; CDR3 protein: CASSPNLAQDIQYF; CDR3 DNA: TGTGCCAGCTCACCGAATCTGGCTCAGGACATTCAGTACTTC
D gene: TRBD2; V gene: TRBV30; J gene: TRBJ2-5; clone size: few; CDR3 protein: CAWDRGGRNQETQYF; CDR3 DNA: TGTGCCTGGGATCGGGGAGGGCGGAACCAAGAGACCCAGTACTTC
D gene: NA; V gene: TRBV5-4; J gene: TRBJ2-4; clone size: few; CDR3 protein: CASSFRPRQGGNIQYF; CDR3 DNA: TGTGCCAGCAGCTTTCGACCGCGGCAGGGTGGAAACATTCAGTACTTC
D gene: TRBD1; V gene: TRBV9; J gene: TRBJ2-5; clone size: few; CDR3 protein: CASSARGSQETQYF; CDR3 DNA: TGTGCCAGCAGCGCCAGGGGGAGTCAAGAGACCCAGTACTTC
D gene: NA; V gene: TRBV14; J gene: TRBJ1-1; clone size: NA; CDR3 protein: CASSRRNTEAFF; CDR3 DNA: TGTGCCAGCAGCAGGAGGAACACTGAAGCTTTCTTT
D gene: NA; V gene: TRBV18; J gene: TRBJ2-7; clone size: NA; CDR3 protein: CASGGSWYEQYF; CDR3 DNA: TGTGCCAGCGGGGGGTCTTGGTACGAGCAGTACTTC
D gene: TRBD2; V gene: TRBV4-1; J gene: TRBJ2-1; clone size: NA; CDR3 protein: CASSQGPSGSNEQFF; CDR3 DNA: TGCGCCAGCAGCCAAGGGCCTAGCGGGAGCAATGAGCAGTTCTTC
D gene: NA; V gene: TRBV7-2; J gene: TRBJ2-1; clone size: NA; CDR3 protein: CASSLTINEQFF; CDR3 DNA: TGTGCCAGCAGCTTAACGATAAATGAGCAGTTCTTC
D gene: NA; V gene: TRBV28; J gene: TRBJ2-7; clone size: NA; CDR3 protein: CASTSGRGEQYF; CDR3 DNA: TGTGCCAGCACCTCAGGGCGAGGGGAGCAGTACTTC
D gene: TRBD2; V gene: TRBV29-1; J gene: TRBJ2-1; clone size: NA; CDR3 protein: CSVERLAGEGEQFF; CDR3 DNA: TGCAGCGTTGAAAGGCTAGCGGGAGAGGGTGAGCAGTTCTTC
D gene: TRBD1; V gene: TRBV9; J gene: TRBJ2-3; clone size: NA; CDR3 protein: CASSPRQGQGSTQYF; CDR3 DNA: TGTGCCAGCAGCCCACGACAGGGGCAAGGAAGTACGCAGTATTTT
D gene: NA; V gene: TRBV7-9; J gene: TRBJ1-1; clone size: few; CDR3 protein: CASSLGAERQAFF; CDR3 DNA: TGTGCCAGCAGCTTAGGGGCAGAGAGGCAAGCTTTCTTT
D gene: NA; V gene: TRBV20-1; J gene: TRBJ2-7; clone size: NA; CDR3 protein: CSARDNYEQYF; CDR3 DNA: TGCAGTGCTAGAGACAACTACGAGCAGTACTTC
D gene: NA; V gene: TRBV28; J gene: TRBJ1-3; clone size: NA; CDR3 protein: CASSFSGNTIYF; CDR3 DNA: TGTGCCAGCAGCTTCTCTGGAAACACCATATATTTT
D gene: TRBD2; V gene: TRBV19; J gene: TRBJ2-1; clone size: NA; CDR3 protein: CASVAGPATYNEQFF; CDR3 DNA: TGTGCCAGTGTAGCGGGGCCTGCCACCTACAATGAGCAGTTCTTC
D gene: NA; V gene: TRBV29-1; J gene: TRBJ2-7; clone size: NA; CDR3 protein: CSALHEPYEQYF; CDR3 DNA: TGCAGCGCCCTCCACGAGCCCTACGAGCAGTACTTC
D gene: NA; V gene: TRBV5-4; J gene: TRBJ1-1; clone size: once; CDR3 protein: CASSLYGATEAFF; CDR3 DNA: TGTGCCAGCAGCTTGTACGGGGCAACTGAAGCTTTCTTT
D gene: NA; V gene: TRBV2; J gene: TRBJ1-1; clone size: NA; CDR3 protein: CASSGYNTEAFF; CDR3 DNA: TGTGCCAGCAGTGGGTACAACACTGAAGCTTTCTTT
D gene: NA; V gene: TRBV11-1; J gene: TRBJ1-5; clone size: NA; CDR3 protein: CASSHAGANQPQHF; CDR3 DNA: TGTGCCAGCAGCCACGCGGGCGCCAATCAGCCCCAGCATTTT
D gene: TRBD2; V gene: TRBV5-1; J gene: TRBJ2-3; clone size: NA; CDR3 protein: CASRPWRAGGPSADTQYF; CDR3 DNA: TGCGCCAGCAGGCCGTGGAGAGCGGGAGGGCCGTCAGCAGATACGCAGTATTTT
D gene: NA; V gene: TRBV20-1; J gene: TRBJ2-3; clone size: NA; CDR3 protein: CSVRRVDTQYF; CDR3 DNA: TGCAGTGTTCGACGGGTAGATACGCAGTATTTT
D gene: TRBD2; V gene: TRBV7-2; J gene: TRBJ2-1; clone size: few; CDR3 protein: CASSAQPGLAAYNEQFF; CDR3 DNA: TGTGCCAGCAGCGCCCAGCCGGGGCTAGCGGCATACAATGAGCAGTTCTTC
D gene: NA; V gene: TRBV14; J gene: TRBJ1-2; clone size: NA; CDR3 protein: CASSPRTFNGYTF; CDR3 DNA: TGTGCCAGCAGCCCTCGGACGTTTAATGGCTACACCTTC
D gene: TRBD2; V gene: TRBV6-1; J gene: TRBJ2-1; clone size: few; CDR3 protein: CASSKGTSGFTEQFF; CDR3 DNA: TGTGCCAGCAGCAAGGGGACTAGCGGGTTTACTGAGCAGTTCTTC
D gene: NA; V gene: TRBV7-2; J gene: TRBJ2-5; clone size: NA; CDR3 protein: CASSLTLDRETQYF; CDR3 DNA: TGTGCCAGCAGCTTAACGTTGGATCGCGAGACCCAGTACTTC
D gene: TRBD2; V gene: TRBV7-9; J gene: TRBJ2-1; clone size: NA; CDR3 protein: CASSLAGGPWEQFF; CDR3 DNA: TGTGCCAGCAGCCTAGCGGGAGGGCCCTGGGAGCAGTTCTTC
D gene: TRBD2; V gene: TRBV7-9; J gene: TRBJ2-1; clone size: NA; CDR3 protein: CASSLIRLAGNNEQFF; CDR3 DNA: TGTGCCAGCAGCCTTATTAGACTAGCGGGGAACAATGAGCAGTTCTTC
D gene: NA; V gene: TRBV30; J gene: TRBJ2-1; clone size: few; CDR3 protein: CAWTPRGSYSYNEQFF; CDR3 DNA: TGTGCCTGGACCCCGAGGGGCAGTTACTCCTACAATGAGCAGTTCTTC
D gene: NA; V gene: TRBV7-9; J gene: TRBJ1-2; clone size: NA; CDR3 protein: CASSLGGNSYGYTF; CDR3 DNA: TGTGCCAGCAGCTTAGGAGGGAACAGCTATGGCTACACCTTC
D gene: TRBD1; V gene: TRBV29-1; J gene: TRBJ2-7; clone size: NA; CDR3 protein: CSVSSPGTGLEQYF; CDR3 DNA: TGCAGCGTTTCCTCTCCCGGGACAGGTCTAGAGCAGTACTTC